A single sample is the source of the 7 T cell receptor beta chains below, sequenced in a study of cytotoxic CD8 clonotypes in ibrutinib-treated CLL. TCRdb keeps only in-frame clones here, not all; method: immunoSEQ multiplex PCR. The sample includes about 120,000 clones, approximately 85% of them seen just once. Specimen: PBMCs, collected after 24 months of ibrutinib treatment. The receptors here all came from a human donor with chronic lymphocytic leukemia.

The chain combines TRBV6-5 with TRBJ2-7; D gene uncertain. The ends were cut back, 7 bases at V and 2 bases at J, with 12 bases in the middle. This CDR3 is 13 amino acids long. Germline V gene data show CDR1 as MNHEY and CDR2 as SVGAGI. The CDR3 DNA reads as TGTGCCAGCAAGTCGTCCTTTCCCTACGAGCAGTACTTC. This gives the protein CASKSSFPYEQYF.

This chain links TRBV2 with TRBJ2-2; no clear D. Trimming cost V 7 bases and J 9 bases, with 9 bases left between them. Germline lookup yields CDR1 SNHLY and CDR2 FYNNEI. The CDR3 sequence is 11 residues long. CDR3 protein: CASTELRELFF. The CDR3 DNA is TGTGCCAGCACGGAGCTCCGGGAGCTGTTTTTT.

The rearrangement joins TRBV6-5 to TRBJ1-2; D is uncertain. Per the germline V gene, CDR1 is MNHEY and CDR2 is SVGAGI. Trimming cost V 2 bases and J 4 bases, with 5 bases left between them. The CDR3 runs to 12 residues. The CDR3 nucleotides are TGTGCCAGCAGTTACGGTGGCTATGGCTACACCTTC. Protein product: CASSYGGYGYTF.

The J gene is TRBJ1-2, the V gene TRBV5-1, with a weak D call TRBD1 (6 bases). The CDR3 length is 14 residues. Germline V gene sequence: CDR1 SGHRS, CDR2 YFSETQ. V lost 5 bases and J 1 base, leaving 12 bases between the germline ends. CDR3 in amino acids: CASRTEGGNYGYTF. The CDR3 bases are TGCGCCAGCAGGACTGAAGGGGGTAACTATGGCTACACCTTC.

The chain links TRBV5-1 to TRBJ2-7, with D hard to call. This CDR3 region has 15 residues. Trimming took 2 bases from V and 5 from J, leaving 17 bases between them. Germline lookup yields CDR1 SGHRS and CDR2 YFSETQ. CDR3 nucleotides: TGCGCCAGCAGCTTTTCGACCGGGCTTCTAGACGAGCAGTACTTC. Protein product: CASSFSTGLLDEQYF.

This chain joins TRBV28 and TRBJ2-7; perhaps TRBD1 as D (5 bases). CDR1 and CDR2 (germline): MDHEN, SYDVKM. V was cut by 3 bases and J by 3 bases, with 18 bases left in between. The CDR3 runs to 16 residues. The CDR3 loop is CASSFFRVGSNYEQYF. In DNA form, the CDR3 reads TGTGCCAGCAGTTTTTTCAGGGTAGGTTCAAACTACGAGCAGTACTTC. Using reference TRBV28 and TRBJ2-7 for the parts outside the CDR3, the full variable domain is DVKVTQSSRYLVKRTGEKVFLECVQDMDHENMFWYRQDPGLGLRLIYFSYDVKMKEKGDIPEGYSVSREKKERFSLILESASTNQTSMYLCASSFFRVGSNYEQYFGPGTRLTVT.

The J gene is TRBJ2-7, the V gene TRBV19; TRBD1 agrees at 12 bases. The J segment lost 6 bases and the V segment lost 3 bases, leaving 6 bases of the junction unmatched. Germline V gene data show CDR1 as LNHDA and CDR2 as SQIVND (reference sequence). CDR3 length equals 15 residues. CDR3 sequence (DNA): TGTGCCAGTAGTATCCGGGGACAGGGGGCGGCCGAGCAGTACTTC. This sequence encodes CASSIRGQGAAEQYF.